This entry lists 25 T cell receptor beta chains sequenced from one sample in a study of blood T cell repertoires in COVID-19. Sequencing was performed with immunoSEQ multiplex PCR; in TCRdb, only in-frame clones are kept and a portion is missing. The profile shows 85,000 to 120,000 clones, 70% to 80% of them singletons. Sequencing was carried out using peripheral blood. Receptors originate from a man older than 75 with COVID-19, enrolled during active disease.

The genes are TRBV6-5 and TRBJ2-7; the match to TRBD2 covers 7 bases. V lost 0 bases, J lost 2 bases, and 1 base stayed unmatched. This CDR3 spans 14 amino acids. Germline CDR1 is MNHEY and CDR2 is SVGAGI. The CDR3 nucleotides are TGTGCCAGCAGTTACTCAGCGGGGACCTACGAGCAGTACTTC. It translates to CASSYSAGTYEQYF.

The chain couples TRBV19 to TRBJ2-1, with 10 bases aligning to TRBD2. V was pared by 1 base and J by 7 bases, with 4 bases of the junction left unmatched. This CDR3 region has 15 residues. Germline CDR1 and CDR2: LNHDA and SQIVND (reference sequence). The CDR3 here is CASSIGLAGENEQFF. DNA of the CDR3: TGTGCCAGTAGTATAGGTCTAGCGGGAGAAAATGAGCAGTTCTTC.

This clone was counted at least ten times. CDR3 region: CASSLVYGSDNSPLHF. In DNA, the CDR3 is TGTGCCAGCAGCTTAGTGTACGGGTCCGATAATTCACCCCTCCACTTT. The chain is built from TRBV11-2 and TRBJ1-6, with D unclear. V gave up 1 base and J gave up 5 bases, with 12 bases separating them. Germline V lookup: CDR1 SGHAT, CDR2 FQNNGV. The CDR3 length is 16 residues.

The table lists this clone with a few counts. The gene calls are TRBV28 and TRBJ1-1; the match to TRBD1 covers 7 bases. In germline, CDR1 is MDHEN, CDR2 SYDVKM. Germline trimming cut 7 bases from V and 5 bases from J; bases unmatched to any gene: 10. This CDR3 has 14 amino acids. The CDR3 here is CASKTGSSRTEAFF. The CDR3, as DNA: TGTGCCAGCAAGACAGGGTCCAGCCGGACTGAAGCTTTCTTT. Variable domain in full (rest from reference TRBV28 and TRBJ1-1): DVKVTQSSRYLVKRTGEKVFLECVQDMDHENMFWYRQDPGLGLRLIYFSYDVKMKEKGDIPEGYSVSREKKERFSLILESASTNQTSMYLCASKTGSSRTEAFFGQGTRLTVV.

In this sample, this clone turned up once. The J gene is TRBJ1-4, the V gene TRBV2; TRBD1 matches at 8 bases. The germline V gene has CDR1 SNHLY and CDR2 FYNNEI. Trimming took 4 bases from V and 8 from J; bases not matched to a gene: 3. The CDR3 extends over 13 amino acids. Here the CDR3 DNA reads TGTGCCAGCAGTGTCAGGGGGCGAGAAAAACTGTTTTTT. This gives the protein CASSVRGREKLFF.

The chain carries TRBV2 and TRBJ1-6; D is possibly TRBD1 (5 bases). CDR1 is SNHLY, CDR2 FYNNEI, per germline. V dropped 5 bases and J dropped 10 bases, with 15 bases sitting between them. This CDR3 spans 14 amino acids. The CDR3 region is CASSLLGLRSPLHF. DNA of the CDR3: TGTGCCAGCAGTTTATTGGGGCTGAGGTCACCCCTCCACTTT. The whole variable domain, remainder taken from reference TRBV2 and TRBJ1-6, is EPEVTQTPSHQVTQMGQEVILRCVPISNHLYFYWYRQILGQKVEFLVSFYNNEISEKSEIFDDQFSVERPDGSNFTLKIRSTKLEDSAMYFCASSLLGLRSPLHFGNGTRLTVT.

This clone was counted a few times. The rearrangement links TRBV9 to TRBJ2-7, with TRBD2 as a possible D gene (6 bases). From germline, CDR1 is SGDLS and CDR2 YYNGEE. The CDR3 contains 15 residues. V gave up 0 bases and J gave up 7 bases, with 17 bases separating them. CDR3 loop: CASSVDGRTSEEQYF. CDR3 nucleotide sequence: TGTGCCAGCAGCGTAGATGGGAGGACATCAGAGGAGCAGTACTTC. Combining the CDR3 with reference TRBV9 and TRBJ2-7 gives the whole variable domain DSGVTQTPKHLITATGQRVTLRCSPRSGDLSVYWYQQSLDQGLQFLIQYYNGEERAKGNILERFSAQQFPDLHSELNLSSLELGDSALYFCASSVDGRTSEEQYFGPGTRLTVT.

The gene calls are TRBV28 and TRBJ1-5; D may be TRBD1 (5 bases). The CDR3 covers 15 residues. Deletions cut 5 bases from V and 4 bases from J, with 15 bases between. Germline lookup yields CDR1 MDHEN and CDR2 SYDVKM. The CDR3 DNA sequence: TGTGCCAGCAGTCCCGAAGACAGACTTAATCAGCCCCAGCATTTT. Amino acid sequence: CASSPEDRLNQPQHF.

The V and J genes are TRBV29-1 and TRBJ1-1; D uncertain. Trimming cost V 7 bases and J 7 bases, with 16 bases left between them. The CDR3 is made up of 12 amino acids. Germline V CDR1 and CDR2: SQVTM, ANQGSEA. CDR3 coding DNA: TGCAGCGCTGTCGTCTCTGACATTGAAGCTTTCTTT. It translates to CSAVVSDIEAFF.

The chain links TRBV29-1 to TRBJ1-1; no firm D call. Germline CDR1 is SQVTM and CDR2 is ANQGSEA. The CDR3 runs 17 residues. Deletions cut 5 bases from V and 4 bases from J, with 26 bases between. The CDR3 spells CSVNPDHNSILGTEAFF. CDR3 bases: TGCAGCGTTAATCCAGACCATAACAGCATCCTGGGCACTGAAGCTTTCTTT.

The CDR3 protein is CASSLNGGTYEQYF. The DNA of the CDR3 is TGTGCCAGCAGCTTGAATGGGGGGACCTACGAGCAGTACTTC. V and J are TRBV5-4 and TRBJ2-7, with a tentative D call TRBD2 (6 bases). With 1 base removed from V and 2 bases from J, the gap between germline ends came to 10 bases. The CDR3 spans 14 residues. From germline, CDR1 is SGHNT and CDR2 YYREEE (reference sequence).

The chain recombines TRBV5-1 with TRBJ2-7; 10 positions agree with TRBD2. The CDR3 extends over 15 amino acids. CDR1 and CDR2 from the germline V gene are SGHRS and YFSETQ. The V segment lost 4 bases and the J segment 3 bases; nucleotides outside the gene matches: 7. The CDR3 region has the DNA TGCGCCAGCAGCGTCCGAGCGGGAGGGCACTACGAGCAGTACTTC. Protein: CASSVRAGGHYEQYF.

The chain carries TRBV5-1 and TRBJ1-2; 8 nucleotides align to TRBD1. Per germline, CDR1 SGHRS and CDR2 YFSETQ. The CDR3 runs to 14 residues. The V gene end was trimmed by 2 bases and the J gene end by 7 bases; junction bases not matched to a gene: 7. The CDR3 region has the DNA TGCGCCAGCAGCTTTTGGGGACAGGAAGGTGGCTACACCTTC. It codes for CASSFWGQEGGYTF.

The gene calls are TRBV7-9 and TRBJ2-1; D possibly corresponds to TRBD2 (5 bases). Trimming removed 3 bases from V and 4 bases from J, with 7 bases in between. The CDR3 is made up of 13 amino acids. Germline values: CDR1 SEHNR, CDR2 FQNEAQ (reference sequence). As DNA, the CDR3 is TGTGCCAGCAGCTTCGGACTTTACAATGAGCAGTTCTTC. Protein sequence: CASSFGLYNEQFF.

V gene TRBV20-1 combines with J gene TRBJ1-5; D unresolved. The CDR3 sequence is 12 residues long. The germline CDR1 and CDR2 sequences are DFQATT and SNEGSKA (reference sequence). V lost 3 bases, J lost 4 bases, and 7 bases lay in between. The CDR3 region is CSASPGNQPQHF. In nucleotides, the CDR3 is TGCAGTGCTAGTCCGGGGAATCAGCCCCAGCATTTT.

V usage is TRBV27 and J usage is TRBJ1-6; TRBD1 matches at 10 bases. The CDR3 is 16 amino acids. Germline CDR1 MNHEY, CDR2 SMNVEV (reference sequence). V lost 6 bases and J lost 10; bases outside the gene matches: 12. The CDR3 DNA reads TGTGCCAGCAGCACCGGCCTGGGACAGGGGAAATCACCCCTCCACTTT. This gives the protein CASSTGLGQGKSPLHF.

The chain has TRBV5-4 and TRBJ1-2; 9 bases map to TRBD1. There are 15 residues in the CDR3. The trim removed 0 bases at V and 4 bases at J, leaving 4 bases unmatched. Germline V gives CDR1 SGHNT, CDR2 YYREEE (reference sequence). The CDR3 DNA is TGTGCCAGCAGCTTGGGTGGACAGGGGACCTATGGCTACACCTTC. This translates into CASSLGGQGTYGYTF.

The chain couples TRBV5-3 to TRBJ1-4, with 9 bases aligning to TRBD1. TRBV5-3 is annotated as an ORF whose role is uncertain. J was trimmed by 7 bases and V by 1 base; bases with no gene match: 8. The CDR3 spans 16 residues. CDR3 loop: CARSLLYRGLGEKLFF. The CDR3 bases are TGTGCCAGAAGCTTGCTTTACAGGGGGCTAGGTGAAAAACTGTTTTTT.

The J gene is TRBJ2-1, the V gene TRBV7-3, with 9 nucleotides matching TRBD2. J lost 2 bases, V lost 5 bases, and 10 bases had no gene match. The length of the CDR3 is 17 residues. Germline V gene data show CDR1 as SGHTA and CDR2 as FQGTGA. The chain's CDR3 is CASSVGAGGPAYNEQFF. The CDR3 DNA sequence: TGTGCCAGCAGCGTAGGTGCGGGAGGGCCGGCCTACAATGAGCAGTTCTTC.

The J gene is TRBJ1-5, the V gene TRBV7-8; tentatively, D is TRBD1 (6 bases). The CDR3 contains 16 residues. The germline V and J ends were trimmed by 3 bases and 3 bases, with 15 bases remaining between them. CDR1 SGHVS and CDR2 FQNEAQ come from the germline V gene. The CDR3 spells CASSLRPRTVNQPQHF. The CDR3 nucleotides are TGTGCCAGCAGCTTGCGCCCCCGGACAGTCAATCAGCCCCAGCATTTT.

The rearrangement links TRBV7-8 to TRBJ2-5, with 9 bases identical to TRBD2. Per the germline V gene, CDR1 is SGHVS and CDR2 is FQNEAQ. After removal of 3 bases from V and 5 bases from J, the junction contained 7 bases not matched to a gene. This CDR3 spans 15 amino acids. The CDR3 region is CASSLAGGPGETQYF. CDR3 sequence (DNA): TGTGCCAGCAGCTTGGCGGGAGGGCCCGGGGAGACCCAGTACTTC.

This rearrangement joins TRBV6-2 or TRBV6-3 to TRBJ2-1, with 11 bases lining up with TRBD1. Germline values: CDR1 MNHEY, CDR2 SVGEGT. The CDR3 extends over 16 amino acids. V lost 0 bases to trimming and J lost 9 bases; unmatched junction nucleotides: 7. CDR3 region: CASSYSLGTGGIEQFF. In DNA, the CDR3 is TGTGCCAGCAGTTACTCCCTCGGGACAGGGGGGATTGAGCAGTTCTTC.

The chain has TRBV9 and TRBJ1-1; D is ambiguous. The CDR3 length is 13 residues. V shed 4 bases and J shed 4 bases, with 11 bases lying between them. Germline loops: CDR1 SGDLS, CDR2 YYNGEE. The CDR3 nucleotides are TGTGCCAGCAGCCCGCCGCGGAGCACTGAAGCTTTCTTT. This gives the protein CASSPPRSTEAFF.

The chain uses TRBV7-2 and TRBJ2-5; D might be TRBD1 (6 bases). CDR3 length equals 14 residues. Germline CDR1 SGHTA, CDR2 FQGNSA. Trimming removed 2 bases at V and 5 bases at J, with 12 bases between. This CDR3 is CASSLQGIGETQYF. CDR3 in DNA: TGTGCCAGCAGCTTACAGGGGATTGGGGAGACCCAGTACTTC.

This rearrangement joins TRBV6-5 to TRBJ2-5; D unclear. Deletions cut 4 bases from V and 7 bases from J, with 13 bases between. This CDR3 comprises 13 residues. CDR1 is MNHEY, CDR2 SVGAGI, per germline. CDR3 in DNA: TGTGCCAGCAGTTTCTCCATCCCCGGGACCCAGTACTTC. It encodes CASSFSIPGTQYF.